This T cell receptor beta chain stems from a study of blood T cell repertoires in COVID-19. Assay used: immunoSEQ multiplex PCR; TCRdb lists only in-frame clones, some missing. This sample has about 50,000 clones; 80% to 85% occur once, and the top ten carry more than 20%. V gave up 7 bases and J gave up 3 bases, with 12 bases separating them. Germline assignment: CDR1 MDHEN and CDR2 SYDVKM. The CDR3 is made up of 13 amino acids. The gene calls are TRBV28 and TRBJ1-2; D remains unclear. Source material: peripheral blood. This clonotype was obtained from a woman older than 75 with COVID-19, enrolled during active disease. The CDR3 DNA is TGTGCCAGCACCCCCTTCGCGGACTATGGCTACACCTTC. It yields the protein CASTPFADYGYTF.